Listed here is a single T cell receptor beta chain. Its cognate antigen has yet to be identified. From each donor, a roughly 2.7 ml peripheral blood sample was drawn into PAXgene tubes and stored at -80 degrees C. Without any T cell sorting, total RNA was extracted from whole blood using the PAXgene blood miRNA kit on an automated QIAcube. Deep TCRalpha and TCRbeta repertoire profiling with unique molecular barcoding was performed on peripheral blood of monozygotic twin pairs concordant or discordant for inflammatory bowel disease. Smoking habits were recorded for all twin pairs, and individuals were classified as current, former or never smokers. These data are taken from a study of monozygotic twins with inflammatory bowel disease (dated by TCRdb to about 2019). For context, the study as a whole: The full study comprised 30 or so monozygotic twin pairs: nine German pairs (four IBD-concordant, five IBD-discordant) and 19 IBD-discordant Danish pairs. The search for disease-associated traits relied mainly on comparing IBD patients with their genetically identical healthy co-twins within discordant pairs. Each individual had, on average, about 151 000 unique TCRalpha sequences and 181 000 unique TCRbeta sequences available for analysis. Overall study outcomes, separate from this receptor: Measured by the inverse Simpson index, TCRbeta repertoire diversity was lower in IBD patients than in their healthy co-twins. Compared with healthy twins, IBD patients had fewer clonotypes in common with other individuals, a difference most pronounced in patients showing signs of disease activity. Concordant and discordant twins showed no difference in repertoire similarity, possibly because of limited statistical power. Differing immunosuppressive treatments among patients may have added background noise and inter-individual variability to the repertoires. The analysis was unable to tell different T cell subtypes apart. The results gave no support for a single strong signal or clonotype linked to IBD.

The germline V gene gives CDR1 as SGHTA and CDR2 as FQGNSA. The CDR3 measures 17 amino acids from cysteine to phenylalanine. The coding DNA is unavailable. Library creation used 5' RACE. For each TCR library, 3,000 to 4,000 ng of total RNA was used. For each sample, cDNA synthesis with SMARTScribe reverse transcriptase was split into eight separate reactions. Unique molecular identifiers containing a 6-nucleotide sample barcode were introduced through template switching during cDNA synthesis. Amplification of TCRalpha and TCRbeta cDNA involved two nested PCRs of 16 and 9 cycles, and each PCR was followed by bead purification. Before amplification, the cDNA was both treated with uracil DNA-glycosylase and purified with the QIAquick PCR purification kit. The second PCR added Illumina TruSeq-compatible adapters along with sample-specific barcodes. TapeStation and Qubit were used to check library quality and concentration, and roughly 5.5 ng of each library was pooled. Sequencing of pooled libraries was carried out on an Illumina HiSeq2500 single-index Rapid Run using 2 x 100 bp reads and custom sequencing primers. The paper's processing steps were these. UMI-based consensus assembly with MiGEC version 1.2.6 was used to correct PCR and sequencing errors. V(D)J alignment, clonotype assembly and CDR3 extraction were performed with MiXCR version 2.1.1. Normalisation of gene usage, clonotype sharing and MAIT/NKT TCR abundance was achieved by analysing the top 1000, 10 000 and 20 000 clonotypes per sample. After downsampling to 27 000 UMIs, diversity was calculated as the inverse Simpson index using the vegan R package. Paired Mann-Whitney U tests on discordant twin pairs were used, with Benjamini-Hochberg multiple-testing correction. TCRdb reprocessed the reads into one record per CDR3 protein sequence, lacking DNA. TCRdb, not the authors, supplied the V and J calls. The sample's table covers more than 300,000 distinct CDR3 sequences. Approximately 2.4% of the sample lies in the top ten.

The sequencing sample was made of blood. This chain is built from TRBV7-2 and TRBJ2-4; TCRdb proposes TRBD1, but this gene call is untestable without DNA. The source of this sequence is a human donor with ulcerative colitis or Crohn's disease, or a healthy co-twin of an affected twin (not recorded which). The CDR3 region has the sequence CASSTGQFLLAKNIQYF.